The 13 T cell receptor beta chains presented below share a single source sample, sequenced in a study of blood T cells in healthy people across ages. Through a sample-barcoded 5' primer and a J-beta primer mix, a second PCR was run for roughly 7 to 12 cycles. MiXCR, applied by TCRdb to the 5' RACE reads, yields one record per CDR3 protein. The sample consists of hundreds of thousands of distinct CDR3 sequences, about 52% of them appearing once. Sequenced: blood. The origin of the receptors is a woman in her sixties or seventies in good health.

J is TRBJ1-4 and V is TRBV29-1, with D unresolved. The germline V gene encodes CDR1 SQVTM and CDR2 ANQGSEA. Trimming stripped 3 bases from V and 0 bases from J, with 5 bases between. The CDR3 has 13 residues. CDR3 DNA: TGCAGCGTTGAGGGAGCAACTAATGAAAAACTGTTTTTT. As protein: CSVEGATNEKLFF.

The chain recombines TRBV15 with TRBJ2-7; D possibly matches TRBD1 or TRBD2 (5 bases each). V was cut by 5 bases and J by 3 bases, with 11 bases left in between. CDR1 LNHNV and CDR2 YYDKDF come from the germline V gene (reference sequence). The CDR3 is 13 amino acids. The CDR3 DNA reads TGTGCCACCAGCCCGGGACGGGACTACGAGCAGTACTTC. Its translation: CATSPGRDYEQYF. The variable domain in full, with the rest retrieved from reference TRBV15 and TRBJ2-7, is DAMVIQNPRYQVTQFGKPVTLSCSQTLNHNVMYWYQQKSSQAPKLLFHYYDKDFNNEADTPDNFQSRRPNTSFCFLDIRSPGLGDTAMYLCATSPGRDYEQYFGPGTRLTVT.

V usage is TRBV18 and J usage is TRBJ1-1, with D possibly TRBD1 on 6 matching bases. Germline lookup yields CDR1 KGHSH and CDR2 LQKENI. The CDR3 is 11 amino acids. V lost 4 bases, J lost 7 bases, and 7 bases lay in between. CDR3 region: CASSRTDEAFF. CDR3 in DNA: TGTGCCAGCTCACGGACAGATGAAGCTTTCTTT. The variable domain in full, with the rest retrieved from reference TRBV18 and TRBJ1-1, is NAGVMQNPRHLVRRRGQEARLRCSPMKGHSHVYWYRQLPEEGLKFMVYLQKENIIDESGMPKERFSAEFPKEGPSILRIQQVVRGDSAAYFCASSRTDEAFFGQGTRLTVV.

The rearrangement links TRBV27 to TRBJ1-1, with 7 bases that match TRBD1. The CDR3 consists of 15 residues. Germline CDR1 and CDR2: MNHEY and SMNVEV (reference sequence). V trimming: 6 bases; J trimming: 4 bases; junction bases outside the gene matches: 11. The DNA of the CDR3 is TGTGCCAGCAGCCTTACGGCAGGGGGTGTCACTGAAGCTTTCTTT. It yields the protein CASSLTAGGVTEAFF.

This chain joins TRBV7-9 and TRBJ2-7, with TRBD2 identical over 9 bases. The length of the CDR3 is 16 residues. Trimming took 5 bases from V and 0 from J; bases not matched to a gene: 8. Germline V gives CDR1 SEHNR, CDR2 FQNEAQ (reference sequence). CDR3 nucleotide sequence: TGTGCCAGCAGCGGGAATAGCGGGAGAAGCTCCTACGAGCAGTACTTC. This translates into CASSGNSGRSSYEQYF. The full variable domain, its missing parts supplied by reference TRBV7-9 and TRBJ2-7, is DTGVSQNPRHKITKRGQNVTFRCDPISEHNRLYWYRQTLGQGPEFLTYFQNEAQLEKSRLLSDRFSAERPKGSFSTLEIQRTEQGDSAMYLCASSGNSGRSSYEQYFGPGTRLTVT.

This chain links TRBV20-1 with TRBJ2-5; TRBD1 matches 9 bases. The V segment lost 6 bases and the J segment 11 bases; nucleotides outside the gene matches: 13. The CDR3 has 13 amino acids. CDR1 DFQATT and CDR2 SNEGSKA come from the germline V gene (reference sequence). CDR3 protein: CSAETGGFNEQYF. The CDR3 DNA sequence: TGCAGTGCCGAGACAGGGGGGTTCAATGAGCAGTACTTC.

The chain joins TRBV6-4 to TRBJ2-1; D is possibly TRBD2 (5 bases). The germline V gene encodes CDR1 MRHNA and CDR2 SNTAGT. Trimming took off 7 bases at V and 6 bases at J, with 16 bases between the two ends. This CDR3 is built from 14 residues. The CDR3 coding sequence is TGTGCCAGCATAGGTTTACTAGATGGCAATGAGCAGTTCTTC. It encodes CASIGLLDGNEQFF.

This clonotype was observed a handful of times. CDR3 DNA sequence: TGTGCCAGCCTCAGGGGACCGAATCAGCCCCAGCATTTT. Amino acid sequence: CASLRGPNQPQHF. The chain employs TRBV7-2 and TRBJ1-5; TRBD1 is a possible D gene (6 bases). CDR1 SGHTA and CDR2 FQGNSA come from the germline V gene. Deletions cut 8 bases from V and 4 bases from J, with 12 bases between. The length of the CDR3 is 13 residues.

In its sample, this clonotype was seen a few times. The V gene is TRBV20-1, the J gene TRBJ2-5, with 8 bases that match TRBD2. CDR3 length equals 13 residues. Germline V CDR1 and CDR2: DFQATT, SNEGSKA (reference sequence). V gave up 4 bases and J gave up 5 bases; unmatched junction bases: 6. The CDR3 spells CSATGRLAETQYF. CDR3 coding DNA: TGCAGTGCTACGGGGAGACTAGCGGAGACCCAGTACTTC.

The V and J genes are TRBV2 and TRBJ2-5; tentatively, D is TRBD1 or TRBD2 (5 bases each). Per germline, CDR1 SNHLY and CDR2 FYNNEI. The V end lost 0 bases, the J end lost 3 bases, and 14 bases lay between the germline ends. This CDR3 has 16 residues. CDR3 DNA: TGTGCCAGCAGTGAAGCCGAGCGGTGGGGGAAAGAGACCCAGTACTTC. Residues: CASSEAERWGKETQYF. The variable domain in full, with the rest retrieved from reference TRBV2 and TRBJ2-5, is EPEVTQTPSHQVTQMGQEVILRCVPISNHLYFYWYRQILGQKVEFLVSFYNNEISEKSEIFDDQFSVERPDGSNFTLKIRSTKLEDSAMYFCASSEAERWGKETQYFGPGTRLLVL.

This chain connects TRBV20-1 to TRBJ1-6; 9 bases map to TRBD1. This CDR3 spans 16 amino acids. Germline V gene sequence: CDR1 DFQATT, CDR2 SNEGSKA (reference sequence). Trimming took 0 bases from V and 6 from J; bases not matched to a gene: 6. CDR3 DNA: TGCAGTGCTAGAGATCGGGACAGGGCATTTAATTCACCCCTCCACTTT. This codes for CSARDRDRAFNSPLHF.

This clonotype was detected a few times. The chain employs TRBV20-1 and TRBJ1-2; unclear D gene. The CDR3 sequence is 10 residues long. CDR1 DFQATT and CDR2 SNEGSKA come from the germline V gene (reference sequence). V lost 3 bases to trimming and J lost 8 bases, with 7 bases between them. The chain's CDR3 is CSASPVGYTF. As DNA, the CDR3 is TGCAGTGCTAGTCCGGTAGGCTACACCTTC.

This clonotype was observed a handful of times. The chain links TRBV20-1 to TRBJ2-7; D possibly uses TRBD1 or TRBD2 (5 bases each). Trimming cost V 5 bases and J 4 bases, with 12 bases left between them. This CDR3 is built from 12 residues. CDR1 is DFQATT and CDR2 is SNEGSKA in the germline V gene (reference sequence). As DNA, the CDR3 is TGCAGTGCTGCCGGGACCAGGTACGAGCAGTACTTC. Encoded protein: CSAAGTRYEQYF.